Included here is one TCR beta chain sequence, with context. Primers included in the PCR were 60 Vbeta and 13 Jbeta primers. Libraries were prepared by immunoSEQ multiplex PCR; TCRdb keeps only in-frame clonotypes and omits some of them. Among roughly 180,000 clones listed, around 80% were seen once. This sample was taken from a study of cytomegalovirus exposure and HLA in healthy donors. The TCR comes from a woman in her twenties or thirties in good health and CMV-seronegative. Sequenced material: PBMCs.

CDR3 bases: TGTGCCAGCACCCAACCTGGGCAGCTCTATGGCTACACCTTC. Protein sequence: CASTQPGQLYGYTF. The rearrangement joins TRBV6-6 to TRBJ1-2, with unresolved D. The CDR3 spans 14 residues. The ends were cut back, 7 bases at V and 4 bases at J, with 16 bases in the middle. The germline CDR1 and CDR2 sequences are MNHNY and SVGAGI (reference sequence).